This T cell receptor beta chain came from a study of beta chain features in type 1 diabetes. Germline lookup yields CDR1 SGHRS and CDR2 YFSETQ. This CDR3 comprises 15 residues. V trimming: 2 bases; J trimming: 6 bases; junction bases outside the gene matches: 4. cDNA synthesis used the whole RNA isolate, giving expressed TCRB sequences. Assay used: immunoSEQ multiplex PCR; TCRdb lists only in-frame clones, some missing. This table has 350,000 to 450,000 clones, approximately 16% appearing once. This clone was recorded a few times. The chain employs TRBV5-1 and TRBJ2-2; TRBD1 agrees at 10 bases. The sequenced sample consisted of naive CD4+ T cells from blood. The receptor was derived from a woman younger than 30 in good health. Here the CDR3 reads CASSFGTGVPGELFF. The CDR3 bases are TGCGCCAGCAGCTTCGGGACAGGGGTTCCCGGGGAGCTGTTTTTT.